Following are 20 T cell receptor beta chains from one sample sequenced in a study of beta chain features in type 1 diabetes. Findings and caveats of the study: Shorter TCRB CDR3s, moderately but significantly so, marked every one of the four CD4+ subsets in Type 1 diabetes patients.

All of the isolated RNA was reverse transcribed, so expressed TCRB transcripts were sequenced. Sequencing used immunoSEQ multiplex PCR; TCRdb keeps in-frame clones, though not all of them. This sample has 140,000 to 150,000 clones; roughly an eighth occur once, and the top ten carry approximately 1.3%. These receptors' targets are unknown. Sequencing was carried out using central memory CD4+ T cells from blood. These TCRs come from a man between 18 and 35 years old with type 1 diabetes.

The chain is built from TRBV27 and TRBJ2-7; 7 nucleotides agree with TRBD2. V lost 5 bases and J lost 5; bases outside the gene matches: 24. This CDR3 has 19 amino acids. CDR1 and CDR2 (germline): MNHEY, SMNVEV (reference sequence). CDR3: CASSPRGGRLAVLGNEQYF. Written as DNA, the CDR3 is TGTGCCAGCAGTCCCCGAGGAGGGAGACTAGCAGTTCTCGGGAACGAGCAGTACTTC.

The CDR3 sequence is CASSVGTGGDEQYF. The CDR3, as DNA: TGTGCCAGCAGCGTTGGGACAGGGGGCGACGAGCAGTACTTC. The chain links TRBV9 to TRBJ2-7; 12 bases agree with TRBD1. This CDR3 has 14 residues. The V gene's germline CDR1 is SGDLS and CDR2 YYNGEE. Unmatched junction bases numbered 2, after V lost 2 bases and J lost 5 bases.

This chain joins TRBV18 and TRBJ2-7; TRBD2 aligns across 9 bases. This CDR3 comprises 16 residues. The germline V gene has CDR1 KGHSH and CDR2 LQKENI. Germline trimming cut 4 bases from V and 5 bases from J; bases unmatched to any gene: 12. For the CDR3, the DNA is TGTGCCAGCTCACTGAATCTAGCGGGGTTCGGCGACGAGCAGTACTTC. It encodes CASSLNLAGFGDEQYF.

The CDR3 DNA reads TGTGCCAGCAGCTTAGCAGGGAACACTGAAGCTTTCTTT. This gives the protein CASSLAGNTEAFF. The J gene is TRBJ1-1, the V gene TRBV7-9; D not certain. Germline lookup yields CDR1 SEHNR and CDR2 FQNEAQ (reference sequence). CDR3 length equals 13 residues. V shed 0 bases and J shed 1 base, with 3 bases lying between them.

V and J are TRBV25-1 and TRBJ1-5, with TRBD1 as a possible D gene (5 bases). In germline, CDR1 is MGHDK, CDR2 SYGVNS. V was trimmed by 4 bases and J by 3 bases, leaving 10 bases between them. The CDR3 spans 14 residues. CDR3 DNA sequence: TGTGCCAGCAGTGGATGGGGGACCAATCAGCCCCAGCATTTT. It codes for CASSGWGTNQPQHF.

This clone was counted only a few times. The rearrangement uses TRBV30 and TRBJ2-1; D remains ambiguous. The CDR3 sequence is 13 residues long. Germline V gene lookup returns CDR1 GTSNPN and CDR2 SVGIG (reference sequence). V gave up 2 bases and J gave up 6 bases, with 11 bases separating them. CDR3 sequence: CAWSPGLGNEQFF. CDR3 in DNA: TGTGCCTGGAGTCCCGGGCTCGGCAATGAGCAGTTCTTC.

This clone was counted a few times. CDR3 coding DNA: TGTGCCAGCAGTCTTGACAGATTAGCTTCACCCCTCCACTTT. It yields the protein CASSLDRLASPLHF. The chain combines TRBV6-6 with TRBJ1-6; possibly TRBD1 for D (5 bases). Germline-derived CDR1 and CDR2 are MNHNY and SVGAGI (reference sequence). The CDR3 is 14 amino acids. Trimming cost V 5 bases and J 9 bases, with 14 bases left between them.

This clone was observed many times. CDR3 bases: TGTGCCAGCAGTTTGCCCACAGGGGGCTCCAATTCACCCCTCCACTTT. This codes for CASSLPTGGSNSPLHF. The rearrangement links TRBV28 to TRBJ1-6; 9 nucleotides line up with TRBD1. Per the germline V gene, CDR1 is MDHEN and CDR2 is SYDVKM. The CDR3 runs to 16 residues. Unmatched junction bases numbered 7, after V lost 3 bases and J lost 7 bases.

This chain connects TRBV5-1 to TRBJ1-3, with no clear D. CDR1 is SGHRS, CDR2 YFSETQ, per germline. This CDR3 is built from 15 residues. Trimming stripped 4 bases from V and 0 bases from J, with 11 bases between. CDR3 sequence (DNA): TGCGCCAGCAGCGCGCCAGAGAGCTCTGGAAACACCATATATTTT. It is translated as CASSAPESSGNTIYF.

In nucleotides, the CDR3 is TGCAGCGTTGAAACGGGACTGAACACTGAAGCTTTCTTT. Protein sequence: CSVETGLNTEAFF. The chain combines TRBV29-1 with TRBJ1-1, with a tentative D call TRBD1 (5 bases). V was trimmed by 2 bases and J by 0 bases, leaving 7 bases between them. This CDR3 comprises 13 residues. Germline V gene data show CDR1 as SQVTM and CDR2 as ANQGSEA. Full variable domain (remainder filled in from reference TRBV29-1 and TRBJ1-1): SAVISQKPSRDICQRGTSLTIQCQVDSQVTMMFWYRQQPGQSLTLIATANQGSEATYESGFVIDKFPISRPNLTFSTLTVSNMSPEDSSIYLCSVETGLNTEAFFGQGTRLTVV.

This clone was seen only a few times. The chain recombines TRBV14 with TRBJ1-2; D gene ambiguous. Germline CDR1 reads SGHDN; CDR2 reads FVKESK. CDR3 size: 15 residues. Trimming shortened V by 2 bases and J by 7 bases, and 17 bases separated the two germline ends. CDR3: CASSQLSPGLGGYTF. CDR3 DNA: TGTGCCAGCAGCCAATTGTCTCCCGGTTTAGGTGGCTACACCTTC.

There are many counts of this clone. The V call is TRBV5-4, the J call TRBJ2-1; D unresolved. The CDR3 runs 15 residues. Germline-derived CDR1 and CDR2 are SGHNT and YYREEE (reference sequence). The ends were cut back, 0 bases at V and 0 bases at J, with 7 bases in the middle. CDR3 loop: CASSLEVASYNEQFF. As DNA, the CDR3 is TGTGCCAGCAGCTTGGAGGTAGCCTCCTACAATGAGCAGTTCTTC.

V is TRBV13 and J is TRBJ2-4, with 9 positions matching TRBD1. This CDR3 has 17 amino acids. The J segment lost 1 base and the V segment lost 5 bases, leaving 9 bases of the junction unmatched. CDR1 and CDR2 from the germline V gene are PRHDT and FYEKMQ (reference sequence). For the CDR3, the DNA is TGTGCCAGCAGCCTAGAAGGACAGGGGTCGGCCAAAAACATTCAGTACTTC. The encoded protein is CASSLEGQGSAKNIQYF.

This clone was observed a few times. The chain combines TRBV19 with TRBJ2-5, with 7 nucleotides matching TRBD1. Germline V gives CDR1 LNHDA, CDR2 SQIVND (reference sequence). V shed 5 bases, J shed 5 bases, and the junction held 5 bases outside the gene matches. The CDR3 is made up of 13 amino acids. CDR3 DNA sequence: TGTGCCAGTAGTGTGACAGGGCGGGAGACCCAGTACTTC. As protein: CASSVTGRETQYF. The complete variable domain, with remaining parts taken from reference TRBV19 and TRBJ2-5, reads DGGITQSPKYLFRKEGQNVTLSCEQNLNHDAMYWYRQDPGQGLRLIYYSQIVNDFQKGDIAEGYSVSREKKESFPLTVTSAQKNPTAFYLCASSVTGRETQYFGPGTRLLVL.

J is TRBJ2-7 and V is TRBV5-1; D unclear. The V gene's germline CDR1 is SGHRS and CDR2 YFSETQ. This CDR3 contains 13 residues. Trimming removed 0 bases at V and 1 base at J, with 5 bases between. In DNA form, the CDR3 reads TGCGCCAGCAGCTTGGACCCATCCTACGAGCAGTACTTC. Protein sequence: CASSLDPSYEQYF.

The chain carries TRBV6-1 and TRBJ2-5; TRBD1 is a possible D gene (6 bases). In germline, CDR1 is MNHNS, CDR2 SASEGT. Trimming shortened V by 8 bases and J by 2 bases, and 15 bases separated the two germline ends. The CDR3 extends over 14 amino acids. The CDR3 protein is CASSKTGLQETQYF. Here the CDR3 DNA reads TGTGCCAGCTCCAAGACAGGCCTGCAAGAGACCCAGTACTTC.

This clone was picked up a small number of times. J is TRBJ2-3 and V is TRBV7-3, with D possibly matching TRBD1 (6 bases). The CDR3 runs to 13 residues. The V and J ends lost 6 bases and 0 bases respectively, with 7 bases between them. CDR1 SGHTA and CDR2 FQGTGA come from the germline V gene. This CDR3 is CASRDSSTDTQYF. CDR3 sequence (DNA): TGTGCCAGCAGGGACAGTAGCACAGATACGCAGTATTTT. Supplemented by reference TRBV7-3 and TRBJ2-3, the full variable domain reads GAGVSQTPSNKVTEKGKYVELRCDPISGHTALYWYRQSLGQGPEFLIYFQGTGAADDSGLPNDRFFAVRPEGSVSTLKIQRTERGDSAVYLCASRDSSTDTQYFGPGTRLTVL.

Turning to this clone: At one of its ends the junction is not consistent with the germline gene, which may arise from a read error. The chain combines TRBV19 with TRBJ1-1; D ambiguous. The germline gives CDR1 LNHDA, CDR2 SQIVND (reference sequence). The CDR3 loop spans 13 amino acids. CDR3 in amino acids: CASSTQLNTEAFF. DNA for the CDR3: TGTGCCAGTAGTACCCAGTTGAATACTGAAGCTTTCTTT.

This clone was counted only a few times. CDR3 in amino acids: CATSDLPYVTAINETQYF. The CDR3 nucleotides read TGTGCCACCAGCGACTTACCCTACGTCACAGCAATAAACGAGACCCAGTACTTC. V and J are TRBV15 and TRBJ2-5, with D hard to call. The V gene lost 5 bases and the J gene lost 5 bases, with 27 bases spanning the gap. CDR3 length: 18 residues. Germline-derived CDR1 and CDR2 are LNHNV and YYDKDF (reference sequence).

The chain uses TRBV5-1 and TRBJ1-4; no definite D call. CDR1 is SGHRS, CDR2 YFSETQ, per germline. The CDR3 is 14 residues long. V lost 2 bases and J lost 2, with 7 bases in between. CDR3 bases: TGCGCCAGCAGCTTCGGCAGGACTAATGAAAAACTGTTTTTT. Its translation is CASSFGRTNEKLFF.